This T cell receptor (beta chain) originates from a study of cytomegalovirus exposure and HLA in healthy donors. CDR3 size: 16 residues. The germline gives CDR1 SGHTA, CDR2 FQGNSA. After removal of 2 bases from V and 6 bases from J, the junction contained 10 bases not matched to a gene. Vbeta (60) and Jbeta (13) primers were used in the PCR. In the original analysis: The count from a later analysis was 60 million to 85 million unique TCR beta chains, some 10 million of them shared. Generated by immunoSEQ multiplex PCR, the TCRdb table keeps only in-frame clones and is missing some. V, J and clone size are taken as reported in that table, and D and trimming were inferred from the DNA itself. The sample has 150,000 or so clones; approximately 84% are singletons. A remark on this clone: The antigen remains undetermined.

Whole-study results and caveats: A later analysis revealed that TCR association rates differed between HLA loci, peaking at DRB1 and bottoming out at HLA-C.

The clonotype comes from a young man in good health and CMV-seronegative. This chain joins TRBV7-2 and TRBJ1-2; TRBD1 agrees at 9 bases. Sequences were obtained from PBMCs. The CDR3 nucleotides are TGTGCCAGCAGCTTAACTACAGGGGGCGCGTGGGATGGCTACACCTTC. The encoded protein is CASSLTTGGAWDGYTF.